These T cell receptor beta chains were read from a single sample in a study of shared clonotypes between healthy human individuals. Clones were read by immunoSEQ multiplex PCR, and TCRdb kept only the in-frame ones, dropping some. The sample includes over a million clones, 70% to 80% of them seen just once. The sample consisted of memory CD4+ T cells from PBMCs. The receptors here all came from a man aged 18 to 35 in good health. Some clones in this sample may be carry-over from other donors' samples. Each CDR3 is given with its conserved first and last residue. The D gene is left open where the match is weak. The size of a clone is reported for some rows only, either as once, few or many, or as a class for expanded clones.

d_call j_call v_call clone_size cdr3_nt cdr3_aa
. TRBJ2-5 TRBV5-8 . TGTGCCAGCAGCTTGACGGAGACCCAGTACTTC CASSLTETQYF
. TRBJ1-2 TRBV28 . TGTGCCAGCAGTGGGGACAAGGCGGGCTACACCTTC CASSGDKAGYTF
TRBD2 TRBJ2-3 TRBV9 once TGTGCCAGCAGCGCCCACCGACTAGCGACCACAGATACGCAGTATTTT CASSAHRLATTDTQYF
. TRBJ1-1 TRBV4-1 . TGCGCCAGCAGCCAAGGTAGAACTGAAGCTTTCTTT CASSQGRTEAFF
TRBD2 TRBJ2-3 TRBV10-3 . TGTGCCAGCTCTTTGGGACTAGCGGGAGGGCCGAATACGCAGTATTTT CASSLGLAGGPNTQYF
. TRBJ1-5 TRBV6-1 once TGTGCCAGCAGGTTCCCTCAGGGTAGCAATCAGCCCCAGCATTTT CASRFPQGSNQPQHF
. TRBJ2-6 TRBV5-4 few TGTGCCAGCAGCTTGGACTTGGGGTTCACCAGCTCTGGGGCCAACGTCCTGACTTTC CASSLDLGFTSSGANVLTF
. TRBJ1-2 TRBV2 . TGTGCCAGCAAAGTGAACCGGACACCGAACTATGGCTACACCTTC CASKVNRTPNYGYTF
. TRBJ1-2 TRBV27 . TGTGCCAGCAGTCCCCGACGTCGAGGGCTACACGTCGACTATGGCTACACCTTC CASSPRRRGLHVDYGYTF
TRBD1 TRBJ2-7 TRBV19 . TGTGCCAGTAGGGGACAGGGGTACTACGAGCAGTACTTC CASRGQGYYEQYF
. TRBJ1-2 TRBV5-4 . TGTGCCAGCAGCTTGAGGACAGCGAATGGCTACACCTTC CASSLRTANGYTF
. TRBJ2-5 TRBV2 . TGTGCCAGCAGTGTGGTGACAAACCAAGAGACCCAGTACTTC CASSVVTNQETQYF
TRBD1 TRBJ1-1 TRBV29-1 . TGCAGCGTTGGACAGGGGAGAAACACTGAAGCTTTCTTT CSVGQGRNTEAFF
. TRBJ1-3 TRBV6-1 few TGTGCCGGCCAGGCCCCTACTGGAAACACCATATATTTT CAGQAPTGNTIYF
TRBD2 TRBJ2-5 TRBV7-2 few TGTGCCAGCAGCTTAGTAGCACTAGCGGGAGTTGAGACCCAGTACTTC CASSLVALAGVETQYF
. TRBJ2-7 TRBV9 . TGTGCCAGCAGCGTAGAAGGGACGGAAGCCTACGAGCAGTACTTC CASSVEGTEAYEQYF
TRBD2 TRBJ2-7 TRBV27 . TGTGCCAGCAGGTCCCCCGGGTCTAGCGGTGAATACGAGCAGTACTTC CASRSPGSSGEYEQYF
TRBD1 TRBJ2-5 TRBV11-2 . TGTGCCAGCAGCCCGGACAGGGAAGAGACCCAGTACTTC CASSPDREETQYF
TRBD2 TRBJ2-7 TRBV28 . TGTGCCAGCAGTTTGCTCGGGAGGGCCGGCTACGAGCAGTACTTC CASSLLGRAGYEQYF
. TRBJ1-4 TRBV9 once TGTGCCAGCAGCGTAGGAGGGGGGACGGAAAAACTGTTTTTT CASSVGGGTEKLFF
TRBD1 TRBJ1-2 TRBV28 few TGTGCCAGCTGGAAGGACAGGAGTACTTGGAACTATGGCTACACCTTC CASWKDRSTWNYGYTF
. TRBJ2-5 TRBV7-9 . TGTGCCAGCAGCTTAGCGGCGGGGGCGCTTACAGAGACCCAGTACTTC CASSLAAGALTETQYF
TRBD1 TRBJ2-5 TRBV13 once TGTGCCAGCAGCCTTTGGGACAGACAAGAGACCCAGTACTTC CASSLWDRQETQYF
. TRBJ2-6 TRBV7-8 . TGTGCCAGCAGCCTCGTGACCTCTGGGGCCAACGTCCTGACTTTC CASSLVTSGANVLTF
TRBD2 TRBJ2-7 TRBV5-1 . TGCGCCAGCAGCCTCGGACTAGCGGGAGGGCCGGACGAGCAGTACTTC CASSLGLAGGPDEQYF
. TRBJ2-3 TRBV5-1 once TGCGCCAGCTCCCCGACACCGGGACTTCCCCAACCTGGCAGCACAGATACGCAGTATTTT CASSPTPGLPQPGSTDTQYF
TRBD2 TRBJ2-1 TRBV30 . TGTGCCTGGAGCGGCGGGAGGCACTGGGGCAATGAGCAGTTCTTC CAWSGGRHWGNEQFF
. TRBJ2-7 TRBV5-1 . TGCGCCAGCAGCTTGGGCCCTCAGCCAGGGCTCTCCTACGAGCAGTACTTC CASSLGPQPGLSYEQYF
. TRBJ1-2 TRBV27 . TGTGCCAGCACCTTCTCATGGGCAGGAAACTATGGCTACACCTTC CASTFSWAGNYGYTF
. TRBJ1-1 TRBV28 . TGTGCCAGCAGTTTAAACGACAGAGCTGGGGCTTTCTTT CASSLNDRAGAFF
. TRBJ1-3 TRBV7-9 . TGTGCCAGCAGCTTAACATCTGGAAACACCATATATTTT CASSLTSGNTIYF
. TRBJ2-2 TRBV27 once TGTGCCAGCAGTTTAAAAATTAGTGCCGGGGAGCTGTTTTTT CASSLKISAGELFF
TRBD1 TRBJ2-3 TRBV2 . TGTGCCGGGCCGAGAGGGACAGGGAGGGACACAGATACGCAGTATTTT CAGPRGTGRDTDTQYF
. TRBJ2-1 TRBV5-1 once TGCGCCAGCAGGCAGGGGTTAGGAAGGTACAATGAGCAGTTCTTC CASRQGLGRYNEQFF
TRBD1 TRBJ1-2 TRBV18 . TGTGCCAGCTCAGCCGGGACAGCTACTTATGGCTACACCTTC CASSAGTATYGYTF
TRBD1 TRBJ1-5 TRBV5-1 . TGCGCCAGCAGCGAGGGACAGGGGGACAATCAGCCCCAGCATTTT CASSEGQGDNQPQHF
. TRBJ1-5 TRBV25-1 . TGTGCCAGTTCTTCGGACAGCGATCAGCCCCAGCATTTT CASSSDSDQPQHF
. TRBJ1-2 TRBV7-2 . TGTGCCAGCAGCCAAGAGTGGGGGGCGATAGATGGCTACACCTTC CASSQEWGAIDGYTF
. TRBJ2-3 TRBV5-4 . TGTGCCAGCAGCTTTGGGGGAACAGATACGCAGTATTTT CASSFGGTDTQYF
. TRBJ1-1 TRBV20-1 few TGCAGTGCTTTAGCGAACACTGAAGCTTTCTTT CSALANTEAFF
. TRBJ2-5 TRBV13 few TGTGCCAGCAGGCAACTTGACGGTGAGACCCAGTACTTC CASRQLDGETQYF
. TRBJ2-5 TRBV19 . TGTGCCAGTAGTACCAACACCCAAGAGACCCAGTACTTC CASSTNTQETQYF
. TRBJ1-1 TRBV5-8 . TGTGCCAGCAGCCAGTGGGGTTCCAGGCCAGAAGCTTTCTTT CASSQWGSRPEAFF
. TRBJ2-1 TRBV4-1 few TGCGCCAGCAGCCAGACCCAGGGGGGTTACAATGAGCAGTTCTTC CASSQTQGGYNEQFF
. TRBJ2-7 TRBV2 . TGTGCCAGCATAACGCAGGGGTTCGGCGAGCAGTACTTC CASITQGFGEQYF